Below, one TCR beta chain is given with its context. This clonotype has only a few counts. What this receptor recognizes is not known. Qualities for individual bases were not recorded, and no much larger clone is one base off. This specimen comes from a study of blood T cells in healthy people across ages (dated by TCRdb to about 2015). Some background on the complete study: In model experiments, roughly one uniquely barcoded TCR beta cDNA molecule per two T cells was captured by template switching. To track age-related changes in TCR beta repertoire diversity, the study relied on deep sequencing normalized with unique cDNA molecular identifiers. The donors were split into four age groups: young (average about 16 years), middle-aged (about 40), aged (62) and long-lived (over 75). To avoid experimental bias, donors of different ages were randomly spread across the sequencing lanes. Two additional independent replicas of 1 million unique cDNA reads from the same blood draw were analyzed for two donors (one aged 18 to 29 and one aged 80 or older).

The donors were about 40 Caucasian individuals from Russia, aged about 6 to 95 years, who were systemically healthy. About 10 milliliters of peripheral blood were collected from each donor into EDTA-treated Vacutainer tubes. Ficoll-Paque density-gradient centrifugation was used to isolate PBMCs, with at least 6 million per sample. Trizol reagent was used to extract total RNA from the PBMCs, yielding at least 5 micrograms per sample. Naive CD45RAhigh/CD27high T cell percentages were measured by flow cytometry on a PBMC aliquot from every donor. General conclusions and limits of the study: As age increased, observed TCR beta diversity per million T cells dropped in a roughly linear way, and a significant reduction was already evident by age 40. The CMV infection status of donors was not known, potentially confounding age-related changes in expanded clonotypes. A strong correlation was found between observed TCR beta diversity and the percentage of naive T cells measured by flow cytometry. Because profiling used bulk unsorted PBMCs, naive and antigen-experienced compartments could not be compared conclusively. Estimates of total diversity based on one million sequenced T cells were considered lower bounds and underestimates. Compared with the aged group, the long-lived group had more naive CD4+ T cells, fewer expanded clones and increased TCR diversity, a pattern suggesting age selection.

The CDR3 numbers 16 residues from cysteine through phenylalanine. The read is trimmed to its CDR3 DNA, 48 bases read in frame from base 1. V lost 2 bases and J lost 0 bases; the stretch between them is 7 bases long. CDR1 and CDR2, per the germline V gene, are KGHDR and SFDVKD. Libraries were built with 5' RACE. TCRdb lists the instrument as Illumina HiSeq 2500. The second PCR ran for roughly 6 to 11 cycles and used a J-beta primer mix along with a sample-barcoded 5' primer. A template-switch 5' adaptor carrying 12 random nucleotides introduced a unique molecular identifier onto each TCR beta cDNA molecule. Each sample yielded at least 2.5 million CDR3-containing paired-end reads. All of the RNA was converted into first-strand cDNA using the Mint cDNA synthesis kit, with a TRBC-specific oligonucleotide serving as the primer. All cDNA was treated with uracil-DNA glycosylase and then went through a first 18-cycle PCR with the universal primers M1SS and BC2_uni_R. The original pipeline was this. Normalization of each sample was performed by random selection of 1 million high-quality reads, each carrying a distinct molecular identifier. Instead of being binned into consensus sequences, reads with shared molecular identifiers were discarded. MiTCR, set to a Q25 quality threshold and the strictest error-elimination algorithm, was used for CDR3 identification, clonotype clustering and error correction. A nonparametric unseen species model using Euler transformation provided a lower-bound estimate of total TCR beta diversity. TCRdb reworked the public reads: Q25 trimming with fastp, MiXCR clone assembly, productive beta chains retained. Each CDR3 protein appears once, grouped with its most common genes and DNA. V and J calls and clone size were set by TCRdb, not the authors. Recorded for this sample are hundreds of thousands of distinct CDR3 sequences; roughly 21% of them occurred a single time. The ten largest clones take up 3% to 4% of the sample.

The rearranged segments are TRBV24-1 and TRBJ2-6, with the D gene not clear enough to name. The TCR originated in a man between 65 and 80 years old in good health. The sample comprised blood. The DNA sequence is TGTGCCACCAGTGATTCCCCAGGCTCTGGGGCCAACGTCCTGACTTTC. The resulting protein is CATSDSPGSGANVLTF.